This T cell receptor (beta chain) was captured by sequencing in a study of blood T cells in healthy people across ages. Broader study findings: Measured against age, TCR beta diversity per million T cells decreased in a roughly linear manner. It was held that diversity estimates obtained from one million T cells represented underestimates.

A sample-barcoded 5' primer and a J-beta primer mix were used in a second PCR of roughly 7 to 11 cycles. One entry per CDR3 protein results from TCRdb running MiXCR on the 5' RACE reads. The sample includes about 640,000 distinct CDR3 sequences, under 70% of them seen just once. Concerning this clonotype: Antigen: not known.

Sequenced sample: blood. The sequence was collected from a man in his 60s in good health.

CDR3 in DNA: TGTGCCAGCAGCAACCCCGGGGGGGAGCAGTTCTTC. Translated, it gives CASSNPGGEQFF. The chain has TRBV5-8 and TRBJ2-1; 7 nucleotides align to TRBD2. The CDR3 runs 12 residues. The V gene's germline CDR1 is SGHTS and CDR2 YDEGEE. The ends lost 4 bases at V and 10 bases at J; junction bases unmatched: 5.